The T cell receptor (beta chain) described here comes from a study of a mutant IDH1 vaccine in newly diagnosed glioma. Study in general: The first vaccination came 4-6 weeks after radiotherapy alone, or with temozolomide cycles. Most patients had radiochemotherapy with temozolomide before enrollment; others had one alone.

Clones were read by immunoSEQ multiplex PCR, and TCRdb kept only the in-frame ones, dropping some. The table shows roughly 51,000 clones, with approximately 84% occurring only once. Regarding this clone: Its antigen is unknown.

Time point of the sample: week 47, end of study. Every vaccine dose comprised 300 ug of mutant IDH1 20-mer peptide plus topical imiquimod. Germline CDR1 reads LNHDA; CDR2 reads SQIVND (reference sequence). This CDR3 is built from 11 residues. V was cut by 3 bases and J by 6 bases, with 5 bases left in between. The TCR sequence derives from a woman in her 30s with glioma. Some clones in this sample may be carry-over from other donors' samples. The rearrangement uses TRBV19 and TRBJ1-1; D is uncertain. Sequencing used PBMCs, obtained from a glioma patient whose treatment included an IDH1 peptide vaccine. CDR3 in amino acids: CASSIGPEAFF. CDR3 DNA sequence: TGTGCCAGTAGTATCGGGCCTGAAGCTTTCTTT.